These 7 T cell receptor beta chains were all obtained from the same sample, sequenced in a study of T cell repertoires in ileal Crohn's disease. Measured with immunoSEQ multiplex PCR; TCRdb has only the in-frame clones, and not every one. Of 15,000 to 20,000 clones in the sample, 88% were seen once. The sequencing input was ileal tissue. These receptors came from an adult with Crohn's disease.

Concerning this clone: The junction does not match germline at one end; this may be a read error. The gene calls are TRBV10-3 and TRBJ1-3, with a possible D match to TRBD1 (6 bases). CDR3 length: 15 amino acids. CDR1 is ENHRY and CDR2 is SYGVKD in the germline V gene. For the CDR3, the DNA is TGTGCCATCAGTAAGTCGGACAGCTCTGGAAACACCATATATTTT. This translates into CAISKSDSSGNTIYF.

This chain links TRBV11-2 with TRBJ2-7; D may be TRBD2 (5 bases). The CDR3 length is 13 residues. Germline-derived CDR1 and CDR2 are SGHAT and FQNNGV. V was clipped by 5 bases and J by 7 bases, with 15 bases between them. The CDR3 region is CASSPWTGPEQYF. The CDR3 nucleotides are TGTGCCAGCAGCCCCTGGACTGGACCGGAGCAGTACTTC.

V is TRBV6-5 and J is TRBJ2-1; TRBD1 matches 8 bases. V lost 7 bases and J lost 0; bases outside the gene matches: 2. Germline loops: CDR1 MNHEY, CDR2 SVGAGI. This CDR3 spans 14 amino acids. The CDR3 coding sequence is TGTGCCAGCACCAGGGGGCCCTCCTACAATGAGCAGTTCTTC. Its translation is CASTRGPSYNEQFF.

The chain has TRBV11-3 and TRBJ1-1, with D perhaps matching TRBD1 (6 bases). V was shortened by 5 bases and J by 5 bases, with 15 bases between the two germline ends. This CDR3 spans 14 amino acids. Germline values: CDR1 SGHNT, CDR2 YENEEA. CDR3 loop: CASSAQGQRTEAFF. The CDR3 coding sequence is TGTGCCAGCAGCGCCCAGGGACAACGAACTGAAGCTTTCTTT.

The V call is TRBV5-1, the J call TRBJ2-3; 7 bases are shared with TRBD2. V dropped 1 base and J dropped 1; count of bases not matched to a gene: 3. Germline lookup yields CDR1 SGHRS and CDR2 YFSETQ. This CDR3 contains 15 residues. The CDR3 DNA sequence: TGCGCCAGCAGCTTGCGCGGGAGCGGCACAGATACGCAGTATTTT. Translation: CASSLRGSGTDTQYF.

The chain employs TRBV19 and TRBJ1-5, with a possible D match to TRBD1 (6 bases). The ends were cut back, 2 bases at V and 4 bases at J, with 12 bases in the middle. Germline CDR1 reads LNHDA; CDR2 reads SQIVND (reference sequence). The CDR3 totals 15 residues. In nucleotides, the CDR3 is TGTGCCAGTAGTATATGGACAGAGCCGAATCAGCCCCAGCATTTT. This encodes CASSIWTEPNQPQHF. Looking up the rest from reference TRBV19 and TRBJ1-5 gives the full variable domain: DGGITQSPKYLFRKEGQNVTLSCEQNLNHDAMYWYRQDPGQGLRLIYYSQIVNDFQKGDIAEGYSVSREKKESFPLTVTSAQKNPTAFYLCASSIWTEPNQPQHFGDGTRLSIL.

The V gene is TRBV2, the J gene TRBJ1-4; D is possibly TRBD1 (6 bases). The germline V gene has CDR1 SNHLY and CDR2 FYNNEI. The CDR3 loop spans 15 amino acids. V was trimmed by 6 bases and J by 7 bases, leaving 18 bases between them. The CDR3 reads CASSVNREGSEKLFF. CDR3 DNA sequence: TGTGCCAGCAGCGTAAACAGGGAAGGGAGTGAAAAACTGTTTTTT.